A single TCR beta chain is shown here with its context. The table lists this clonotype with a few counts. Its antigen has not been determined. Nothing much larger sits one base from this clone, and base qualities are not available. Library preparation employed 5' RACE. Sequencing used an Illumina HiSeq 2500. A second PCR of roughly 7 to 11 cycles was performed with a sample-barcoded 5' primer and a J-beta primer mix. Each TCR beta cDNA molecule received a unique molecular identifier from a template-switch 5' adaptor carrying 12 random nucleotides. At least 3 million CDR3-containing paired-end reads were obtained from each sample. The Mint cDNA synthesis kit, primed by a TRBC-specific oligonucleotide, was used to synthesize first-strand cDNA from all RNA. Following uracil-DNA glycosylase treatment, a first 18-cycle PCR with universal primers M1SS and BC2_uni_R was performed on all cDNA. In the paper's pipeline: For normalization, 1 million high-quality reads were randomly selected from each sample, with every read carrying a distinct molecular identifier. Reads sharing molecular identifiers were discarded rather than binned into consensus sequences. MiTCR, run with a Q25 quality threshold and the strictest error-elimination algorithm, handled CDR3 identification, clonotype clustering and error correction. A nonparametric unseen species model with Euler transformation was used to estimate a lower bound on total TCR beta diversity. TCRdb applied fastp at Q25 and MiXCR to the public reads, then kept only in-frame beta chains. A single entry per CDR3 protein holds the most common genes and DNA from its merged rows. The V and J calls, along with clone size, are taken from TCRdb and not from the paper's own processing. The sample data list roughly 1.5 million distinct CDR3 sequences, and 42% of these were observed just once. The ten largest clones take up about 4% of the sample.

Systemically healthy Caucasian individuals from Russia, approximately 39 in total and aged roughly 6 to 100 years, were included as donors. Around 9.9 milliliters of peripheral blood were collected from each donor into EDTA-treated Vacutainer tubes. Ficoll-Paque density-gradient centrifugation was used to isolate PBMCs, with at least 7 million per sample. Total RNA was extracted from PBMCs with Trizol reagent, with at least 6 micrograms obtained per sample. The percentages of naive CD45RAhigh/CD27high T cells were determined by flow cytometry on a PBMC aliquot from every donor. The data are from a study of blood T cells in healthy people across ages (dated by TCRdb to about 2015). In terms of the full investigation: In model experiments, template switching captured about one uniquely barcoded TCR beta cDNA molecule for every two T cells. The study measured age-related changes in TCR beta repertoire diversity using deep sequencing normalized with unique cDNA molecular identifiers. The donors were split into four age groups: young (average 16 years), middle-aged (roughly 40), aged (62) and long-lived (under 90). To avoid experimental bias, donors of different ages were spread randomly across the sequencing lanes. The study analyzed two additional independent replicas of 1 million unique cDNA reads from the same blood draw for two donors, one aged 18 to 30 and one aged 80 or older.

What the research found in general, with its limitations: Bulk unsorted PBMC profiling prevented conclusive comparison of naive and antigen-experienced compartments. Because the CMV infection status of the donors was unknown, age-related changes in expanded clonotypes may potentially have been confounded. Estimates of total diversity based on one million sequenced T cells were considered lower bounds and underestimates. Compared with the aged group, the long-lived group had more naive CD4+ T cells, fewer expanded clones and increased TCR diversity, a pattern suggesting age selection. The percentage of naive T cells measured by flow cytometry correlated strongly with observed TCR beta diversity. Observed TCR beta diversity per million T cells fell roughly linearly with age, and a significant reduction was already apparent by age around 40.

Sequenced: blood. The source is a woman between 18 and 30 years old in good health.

The nucleotides are TGTGCCAGCAGTGTGCGTCGGCATAATTCACCCCTCCACTTT. It codes for CASSVRRHNSPLHF. Recombination linked TRBV12-3 or TRBV12-4 to TRBJ1-6; no D gene call is confident. V is shortened by 5 bases, J by 5 bases, and the region joining them spans 10 bases. The cysteine opens and the phenylalanine closes a CDR3 of 14 amino acids. Kept here is only the CDR3 DNA, which spans 42 bases and is read in frame from base 1.